This TCR beta chain is drawn from a study of PD-1 blockade in classical Hodgkin lymphoma. In the study overall: Nivolumab dosed at 3 mg/kg went to patients intravenously every 2 weeks. Study observations and caveats: Still unresolved is the cause of the repertoire differences, which may be disease activity or prior therapy.

Following autologous stem cell transplantation, relapse occurred in every patient, and exposure to brentuximab vedotin varied. The study recorded best responses of complete response, partial response or progressive disease. Details on this clone: The antigen is undetermined.

The data were produced by immunoSEQ multiplex PCR, yet TCRdb's version contains in-frame clones alone and is incomplete. Among 90,000 to 95,000 clones, nearly 90% were seen once, and the ten largest hold approximately 11%. This receptor was taken from a human donor with classical Hodgkin lymphoma. The starting material was peripheral blood mononuclear cells (PBMCs), obtained before the second cycle of nivolumab.

Written as DNA, the CDR3 is TGTGCCAGCAGCCAAGATTTTGGTGCGGGGTCTAGCACAGATACGCAGTATTTT. As protein: CASSQDFGAGSSTDTQYF. The chain couples TRBV4-2 to TRBJ2-3, with a possible D match to TRBD2 (6 bases). Germline CDR1 is LGHNA and CDR2 is YNFKEQ. The CDR3 spans 18 residues. V gave up 0 bases and J gave up 0 bases, with 16 bases separating them.